The sequence of this T cell receptor (beta chain) was determined in a study of human T cells and chemical hapten exposure. Study context: The upper back received 0.01% DPC by patch testing, with results read at 6 days. Affected patients, primarily female, had alopecia areata, totalis or universalis.

Looked up from germline, CDR1 is SGHTA and CDR2 is FQGNSA. This CDR3 is 15 amino acids long. The V end lost 5 bases, the J end lost 0 bases, and 12 bases lay between the germline ends. Time point of the sample: pre-sensitization, week 0. As for treatment: therapeutic diphenylcyclopropenone sensitization with weekly scalp DPC. One entry per CDR3 protein results from TCRdb running MiXCR on the RACE reads. The sample has about 270,000 distinct CDR3 sequences; approximately 7.5% are singletons. This TCR was sampled from a young man with alopecia areata. Some clones in this sample may be carry-over from other donors' samples. This specimen was whole blood, taken in connection with sensitization to the hapten diphenylcyclopropenone (DPC). The gene calls are TRBV7-2 and TRBJ2-3; the D gene is possibly TRBD1 (6 bases). The CDR3 DNA reads TGTGCCAGCAGCCCAGGACAGAAAAGCACAGATACGCAGTATTTT. Translated: CASSPGQKSTDTQYF.